The 20 T cell receptor beta chains below all came from one sample that was sequenced in a study of OX40 agonist ivuxolimab in advanced cancers. TCRdb's table, derived via immunoSEQ multiplex PCR, lists solely in-frame clones and lacks some. Among approximately 91,000 clones listed, 80% to 90% were seen once. Specimen: CD4+ or CD8+ T cells sorted from blood, collected in a trial of the OX40 agonist ivuxolimab. Receptors were obtained from an adult with an advanced solid tumor such as melanoma, head and neck, liver or kidney cancer.

The chain uses TRBV27 and TRBJ2-7, with D possibly being TRBD2 (6 bases). Germline V lookup: CDR1 MNHEY, CDR2 SMNVEV (reference sequence). V was pared by 5 bases and J by 5 bases, with 10 bases between. The CDR3 is made up of 12 amino acids. This chain's CDR3 is CASSRWGDEQYF. CDR3 bases: TGTGCCAGCAGTCGTTGGGGGGACGAGCAGTACTTC.

This clone came up a few times. The rearrangement uses TRBV7-8 and TRBJ1-1, with TRBD1 matching 9 bases. Germline lookup yields CDR1 SGHVS and CDR2 FQNEAQ. The CDR3 runs to 15 residues. The V segment lost 1 base and the J segment 11 bases; nucleotides outside the gene matches: 11. In DNA, the CDR3 is TGTGCCAGCAGCTTAGTCGACAGGGGGGGCAATTTTGCTTTCTTT. It codes for CASSLVDRGGNFAFF.

The chain is built from TRBV28 and TRBJ2-4; 9 positions agree with TRBD1. Germline V gene lookup returns CDR1 MDHEN and CDR2 SYDVKM. The CDR3 length is 14 residues. The ends lost 7 bases at V and 3 bases at J; junction bases unmatched: 4. CDR3 sequence reads: CASNTGQGKNIQYF. In nucleotides, the CDR3 is TGTGCCAGCAACACGGGACAGGGCAAAAACATTCAGTACTTC.

This chain connects TRBV19 to TRBJ1-2, with D perhaps matching TRBD1 (6 bases). This CDR3 has 15 amino acids. Trimming left V 3 bases short and J 8 bases short, with 19 bases between. The germline CDR1 and CDR2 sequences are LNHDA and SQIVND (reference sequence). CDR3 in DNA: TGTGCCAGTAGTATTTCAGGGGAGGAGTTCTCCGGCTACACCTTC. It encodes CASSISGEEFSGYTF.

This clone was counted a few times. The chain joins TRBV11-2 to TRBJ1-2; D might be TRBD1 (6 bases). Germline-derived CDR1 and CDR2 are SGHAT and FQNNGV. This CDR3 spans 12 amino acids. The V end was cut by 4 bases, the J end by 6 bases, with 9 bases between. In DNA form, the CDR3 reads TGTGCCAGCAGCTCCAGGGGTCATGGCTACACCTTC. Amino acids: CASSSRGHGYTF.

The V call is TRBV6-1, the J call TRBJ2-3; perhaps TRBD2 as D (6 bases). Germline loops: CDR1 MNHNS, CDR2 SASEGT. Trimming removed 6 bases at V and 4 bases at J, with 17 bases between. The CDR3 is made up of 15 amino acids. The CDR3 DNA follows: TGTGCCAGCAGCTCGGGAGTAAGCCGGGCAGATACGCAGTATTTT. It specifies CASSSGVSRADTQYF.

The chain carries TRBV5-8 and TRBJ2-7; D is uncertain. Germline V gene data show CDR1 as SGHTS and CDR2 as YDEGEE. CDR3 size: 12 residues. V was clipped by 0 bases and J by 5 bases, with 6 bases between them. CDR3 residues: CASSLDGDEQYF. The CDR3 DNA reads TGTGCCAGCAGCTTGGATGGCGACGAGCAGTACTTC.

The rearrangement links TRBV7-2 to TRBJ2-3; unclear D gene. V was cut by 5 bases and J by 4 bases, with 10 bases left in between. The CDR3 runs 13 residues. Germline-derived CDR1 and CDR2 are SGHTA and FQGNSA. The CDR3 nucleotides read TGTGCCAGCAGCGTGACTGGCCCAGATACGCAGTATTTT. The encoded protein is CASSVTGPDTQYF.

The chain couples TRBV5-1 to TRBJ2-5; 10 bases fit TRBD2. The J segment lost 1 base and the V segment lost 0 bases, leaving 3 bases of the junction unmatched. The CDR3 length is 16 residues. Germline lookup yields CDR1 SGHRS and CDR2 YFSETQ. CDR3 bases: TGCGCCAGCAGCTTGGCGGCTAGCGGGGGCCAAGAGACCCAGTACTTC. This codes for CASSLAASGGQETQYF.

The rearrangement links TRBV9 to TRBJ2-3; D may correspond to TRBD1 or TRBD2 (6 bases each). In germline, CDR1 is SGDLS, CDR2 YYNGEE. Trimming took off 2 bases at V and 4 bases at J, with 11 bases between the two ends. The CDR3 has 14 amino acids. The CDR3 reads CASSVGGQADTQYF. The DNA of the CDR3 is TGTGCCAGCAGCGTCGGGGGCCAGGCAGATACGCAGTATTTT.

V and J are TRBV19 and TRBJ2-3; D gene ambiguous. V lost 6 bases and J 0 bases, leaving 10 bases between the germline ends. Germline values: CDR1 LNHDA, CDR2 SQIVND (reference sequence). The length of the CDR3 is 14 residues. CDR3: CASRERLSTDTQYF. The CDR3 bases are TGTGCCAGTAGGGAACGTCTAAGCACAGATACGCAGTATTTT.

This chain joins TRBV5-6 and TRBJ1-2, with a tentative D call TRBD1 (5 bases). There are 15 residues in the CDR3. The germline gives CDR1 SGHDT, CDR2 YYEEEE. Trimming removed 0 bases from V and 5 bases from J, with 14 bases in between. CDR3 DNA sequence: TGTGCCAGCAGCTTGGTGGACATGAGCCTATATGGCTACACCTTC. Its translation is CASSLVDMSLYGYTF.

The gene calls are TRBV5-1 and TRBJ1-2; possibly TRBD1 for D (6 bases). Germline-derived CDR1 and CDR2 are SGHRS and YFSETQ. The CDR3 is made up of 13 amino acids. Trimming pared 4 bases from V and 6 bases from J, leaving 13 bases between. The chain's CDR3 is CASSGGGRDGYTF. DNA for the CDR3: TGCGCCAGCAGCGGAGGGGGACGGGATGGCTACACCTTC.

The CDR3 nucleotides are TGTGCCAGCAAGGAAGGGGCAGGGGCCTTCGTGCAGTACGTC. Its translation: CASKEGAGAFVQYV. The chain joins TRBV27 to TRBJ2-7; possibly TRBD1 for D (6 bases). Between the trimmed V and J ends, which lost 7 bases and 9 bases, there was a span of 22 bases. In germline, CDR1 is MNHEY, CDR2 SMNVEV (reference sequence). This CDR3 comprises 14 residues.

This chain links TRBV5-1 with TRBJ1-1, with 9 bases aligning to TRBD1. V trimming: 0 bases; J trimming: 11 bases; junction bases outside the gene matches: 5. The CDR3 runs 13 residues. The germline V gene encodes CDR1 SGHRS and CDR2 YFSETQ. The CDR3 bases are TGCGCCAGCAGCTTGGGACAGGGGGAAGGGGCTTTCTTT. Translated, it gives CASSLGQGEGAFF.

V usage is TRBV6-5 and J usage is TRBJ2-7; D is uncertain. CDR3 length: 14 amino acids. The V end lost 1 base, the J end lost 4 bases, and 11 bases lay between the germline ends. CDR1 is MNHEY, CDR2 SVGAGI, per germline. The CDR3, as DNA: TGTGCCAGCAGTTACTTTAATGGTCGGTACGAGCAGTACTTC. Its translation: CASSYFNGRYEQYF.

The genes are TRBV20-1 and TRBJ2-7; D ambiguous. CDR3 length equals 10 residues. V lost 6 bases, J lost 7 bases, and 10 bases lay in between. Germline V lookup: CDR1 DFQATT, CDR2 SNEGSKA (reference sequence). CDR3 DNA sequence: TGCAGTGCAACCCTAGAAGAGCAGTACTTC. Its protein is CSATLEEQYF.

As concerns this clone: An end of the junction does not agree with germline; a read error may underlie this. The chain links TRBV7-6 to TRBJ2-4; 14 positions match TRBD2. The CDR3 spans 16 residues. CDR1 is SGHVS and CDR2 is FNYEAQ in the germline V gene. The CDR3 region is CTSGPTSGRAPNIQYF. Written as DNA, the CDR3 is TGTACCAGCGGCCCGACTAGCGGGAGGGCCCCAAACATTCAGTACTTC.

Concerning this clone: Other DNA sequences within the sample encode an identical CDR3. The chain has TRBV7-8 and TRBJ1-2, with TRBD1 matching 7 bases. CDR1 and CDR2 from the germline V gene are SGHVS and FQNEAQ. CDR3 length: 15 amino acids. The junction had 13 bases not matched to a gene; V was cut back by 6 bases and J by 6 bases. CDR3 nucleotides: TGTGCCAGCAGGGGGGGGCGGGACAGCGATCATGGCTACACCTTC. The encoded protein is CASRGGRDSDHGYTF.

The V and J genes are TRBV6-4 and TRBJ2-2; TRBD2 agrees at 8 bases. Per the germline V gene, CDR1 is MRHNA and CDR2 is SNTAGT. V lost 5 bases to trimming and J lost 4 bases; unmatched junction nucleotides: 9. This CDR3 comprises 16 residues. The CDR3 DNA reads TGTGCCAGCAGTCAAGGTCCGGGACTAGGCACCGGGGAGCTGTTTTTT. This gives the protein CASSQGPGLGTGELFF.